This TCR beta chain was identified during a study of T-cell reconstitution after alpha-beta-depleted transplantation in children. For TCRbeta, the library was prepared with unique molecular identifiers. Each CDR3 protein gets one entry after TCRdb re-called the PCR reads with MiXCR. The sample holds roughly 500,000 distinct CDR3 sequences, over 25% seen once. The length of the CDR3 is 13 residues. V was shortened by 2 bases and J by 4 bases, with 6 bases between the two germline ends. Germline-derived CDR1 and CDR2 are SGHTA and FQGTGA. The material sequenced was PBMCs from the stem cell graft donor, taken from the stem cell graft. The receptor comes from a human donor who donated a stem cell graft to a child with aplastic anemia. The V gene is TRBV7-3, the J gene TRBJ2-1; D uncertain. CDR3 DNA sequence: TGTGCCAGCAGCTTAGTGCTTTACAATGAGCAGTTCTTC. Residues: CASSLVLYNEQFF.